Listed here are 28 T cell receptor beta chains from one sample, sequenced in a study of T cell responses to AZD1222 COVID-19 vaccine. This table comes from immunoSEQ multiplex PCR, and its TCRdb copy is limited to in-frame clones, with some not included. The sample includes about 75,000 clones, around 87% of them seen just once. The input for sequencing was peripheral blood, taken 28 days after the second AZD1222 dose. These receptors were collected from an adult who received the AZD1222 COVID-19 vaccine.

V and J are TRBV11-3 and TRBJ1-3; D remains ambiguous. Trimming shortened V by 4 bases and J by 0 bases, and 10 bases separated the two germline ends. The CDR3 contains 15 residues. The V gene's germline CDR1 is SGHNT and CDR2 YENEEA. CDR3 sequence: CASSSRSNSGNTIYF. DNA for the CDR3: TGTGCCAGCAGCTCTCGGTCCAACTCTGGAAACACCATATATTTT.

V is TRBV27 and J is TRBJ1-2, with TRBD1 identical over 7 bases. This CDR3 is built from 12 residues. Germline V gene lookup returns CDR1 MNHEY and CDR2 SMNVEV (reference sequence). V was clipped by 8 bases and J by 4 bases; unmatched bases: 4. The CDR3 DNA is TGTGCCAGCTCCGGGGACAGCTATGGCTACACCTTC. Protein: CASSGDSYGYTF.

The chain couples TRBV11-3 to TRBJ2-5; TRBD1 agrees at 7 bases. The length of the CDR3 is 13 residues. The V and J ends lost 5 bases and 5 bases, in that order; junction bases with no gene match: 5. The germline V gene has CDR1 SGHNT and CDR2 YENEEA. The CDR3 nucleotides read TGTGCCAGCAGCACAGGGACAGCCGAGACCCAGTACTTC. This sequence encodes CASSTGTAETQYF.

This chain uses TRBV19 with TRBJ1-5; D not resolved. The ends were cut back, 0 bases at V and 6 bases at J, with 3 bases in the middle. Germline assignment: CDR1 LNHDA and CDR2 SQIVND (reference sequence). The CDR3 spans 12 residues. In nucleotides, the CDR3 is TGTGCCAGTAGTATAGAGGGTCAGCCCCAGCATTTT. This codes for CASSIEGQPQHF.

The V call is TRBV20-1, the J call TRBJ1-3; a possible D gene is TRBD1 (5 bases). Germline V gives CDR1 DFQATT, CDR2 SNEGSKA (reference sequence). The CDR3 runs 13 residues. Trimming removed 3 bases from V and 4 bases from J, with 10 bases in between. CDR3 sequence (DNA): TGCAGTGCTAGTGGGCAGGGCGGAAACACCATATATTTT. This translates into CSASGQGGNTIYF.

The V call is TRBV3-1 (or the pseudogene TRBV3-2), the J call TRBJ2-3; 12 bases match TRBD2. V lost 0 bases and J lost 6; bases outside the gene matches: 7. The CDR3 has 17 amino acids. Germline CDR1 LGHDT, CDR2 YNNKEL (reference sequence). The CDR3 DNA reads TGTGCCAGCAGCCAAGAACTACTAGCGGGGGGTCGGGATACGCAGTATTTT. This encodes CASSQELLAGGRDTQYF.

The chain links TRBV16 to TRBJ1-1, with a possible D match to TRBD1 (5 bases). Germline V gene lookup returns CDR1 KGHSY and CDR2 FQNENV. With 4 bases removed from V and 3 bases from J, the gap between germline ends came to 21 bases. This CDR3 has 17 residues. In nucleotides, the CDR3 is TGTGCCAGCAGCCTCATTGGCGGGGGTACTTTTGACACTGAAGCTTTCTTT. Its translation is CASSLIGGGTFDTEAFF.

This clone was detected once. The V and J genes are TRBV19 and TRBJ1-1; D ambiguous. The CDR3 runs 15 residues. Germline V CDR1 and CDR2: LNHDA, SQIVND (reference sequence). Trimming took 0 bases from V and 1 from J, leaving 9 bases between them. The DNA for the CDR3 is TGTGCCAGTAGTATAGACGGCAGTGCGAACACTGAAGCTTTCTTT. Protein: CASSIDGSANTEAFF.

Only one count was recorded for this clone. The J gene is TRBJ2-3, the V gene TRBV13; 9 bases map to TRBD1. V was clipped by 5 bases and J by 5 bases; unmatched bases: 11. CDR3 length: 16 amino acids. In germline, CDR1 is PRHDT, CDR2 FYEKMQ (reference sequence). The CDR3 DNA reads as TGTGCCAGCAGCCCCAATCCCGGGACAGGGATAGATACGCAGTATTTT. Its translation is CASSPNPGTGIDTQYF.

The CDR3 bases are TGCGCCAGCAGCCCACGGCCGGTCCTTTTGGATGAGCAGTTCTTC. Its protein product is CASSPRPVLLDEQFF. The gene calls are TRBV5-1 and TRBJ2-1; no reliable D call. The CDR3 spans 15 residues. V lost 4 bases, J lost 8 bases, and 19 bases lay in between. Germline values: CDR1 SGHRS, CDR2 YFSETQ. The variable domain in full, with the rest retrieved from reference TRBV5-1 and TRBJ2-1, is KAGVTQTPRYLIKTRGQQVTLSCSPISGHRSVSWYQQTPGQGLQFLFEYFSETQRNKGNFPGRFSGRQFSNSRSEMNVSTLELGDSALYLCASSPRPVLLDEQFFGPGTRLTVL.

This clone has a handful of counts. This chain uses TRBV7-9 with TRBJ1-2, with TRBD1 as a possible D gene (6 bases). The CDR3 is 15 residues long. CDR1 and CDR2 (germline): SEHNR, FQNEAQ (reference sequence). Trimming left V 4 bases short and J 8 bases short, with 20 bases between. CDR3 protein: CASSSQGRGRGGYTF. The CDR3 DNA reads as TGTGCCAGCAGCTCGCAAGGGCGGGGGCGAGGCGGCTACACCTTC.

The gene calls are TRBV20-1 and TRBJ1-1; D gene ambiguous. V was cut by 4 bases and J by 1 base, with 4 bases left in between. The CDR3 is 11 amino acids. Germline CDR1 is DFQATT and CDR2 is SNEGSKA (reference sequence). DNA of the CDR3: TGCAGTGCTAAATCGAACACTGAAGCTTTCTTT. Its protein product is CSAKSNTEAFF.

This chain links TRBV30 with TRBJ1-5; TRBD1 agrees at 7 bases. The V gene end was trimmed by 8 bases and the J gene end by 7 bases; junction bases not matched to a gene: 11. Looked up from germline, CDR1 is GTSNPN and CDR2 is SVGIG (reference sequence). The CDR3 loop spans 13 amino acids. The CDR3 nucleotides are TGTGCCGGAAACAGGGGAATGGGGCAGCCCCAGCATTTT. Residues: CAGNRGMGQPQHF. Supplemented by reference TRBV30 and TRBJ1-5, the full variable domain reads SQTIHQWPATLVQPVGSPLSLECTVEGTSNPNLYWYRQAAGRGLQLLFYSVGIGQISSEVPQNLSASRPQDRQFILSSKKLLLSDSGFYLCAGNRGMGQPQHFGDGTRLSIL.

The chain carries TRBV5-4 and TRBJ2-5; 9 bases fit TRBD1. Per the germline V gene, CDR1 is SGHNT and CDR2 is YYREEE (reference sequence). The CDR3 is 16 amino acids. V dropped 0 bases and J dropped 4; count of bases not matched to a gene: 7. CDR3 coding DNA: TGTGCCAGCAGCTTGGGGAACACAGGGGGCACAGAGACCCAGTACTTC. Translated, it gives CASSLGNTGGTETQYF.

In its sample, this clone was seen once. This chain uses TRBV28 with TRBJ1-5; no clear D gene. The CDR3 runs 15 residues. V was clipped by 6 bases and J by 6 bases, with 18 bases between them. Germline loops: CDR1 MDHEN, CDR2 SYDVKM. CDR3 in amino acids: CASRRQANEGQPQHF. The CDR3 DNA sequence: TGTGCCAGCAGGAGGCAGGCTAATGAGGGTCAGCCCCAGCATTTT.

This chain links TRBV14 with TRBJ1-4; D gene unclear. Germline CDR1 SGHDN, CDR2 FVKESK. Trimming removed 5 bases at V and 4 bases at J, with 2 bases between. The CDR3 covers 11 residues. CDR3 sequence: CASSINEKLFF. In DNA, the CDR3 is TGTGCCAGCAGCATTAATGAAAAACTGTTTTTT.

The chain combines TRBV29-1 with TRBJ1-3, with D maybe TRBD1 (5 bases). Trimming stripped 5 bases from V and 0 bases from J, with 8 bases between. CDR3 length: 13 residues. In germline, CDR1 is SQVTM, CDR2 ANQGSEA. CDR3 protein: CSVQGFSGNTIYF. CDR3 DNA: TGCAGCGTTCAGGGTTTCTCTGGAAACACCATATATTTT. Full variable domain (rest looked up from reference TRBV29-1 and TRBJ1-3): SAVISQKPSRDICQRGTSLTIQCQVDSQVTMMFWYRQQPGQSLTLIATANQGSEATYESGFVIDKFPISRPNLTFSTLTVSNMSPEDSSIYLCSVQGFSGNTIYFGEGSWLTVV.

The table lists this clone with a few counts. V gene TRBV27 combines with J gene TRBJ1-5, with a weak D call TRBD1 (6 bases). Germline CDR1 MNHEY, CDR2 SMNVEV (reference sequence). V was pared by 6 bases and J by 0 bases, with 24 bases between. The CDR3 loop spans 19 amino acids. CDR3 sequence reads: CASSPKLIGTTYSNQPQHF. DNA of the CDR3: TGTGCCAGCAGCCCGAAACTCATTGGGACAACGTATAGCAATCAGCCCCAGCATTTT.

V and J are TRBV7-2 and TRBJ2-3; D may be TRBD1 (6 bases). The CDR3 contains 13 residues. V was shortened by 8 bases and J by 1 base, with 10 bases between the two germline ends. The germline gives CDR1 SGHTA, CDR2 FQGNSA. The DNA of the CDR3 is TGTGCCAGCGGTTACAGGGGCACAGATACGCAGTATTTT. It translates to CASGYRGTDTQYF. Complete variable domain (other parts from reference TRBV7-2 and TRBJ2-3): GAGVSQSPSNKVTEKGKDVELRCDPISGHTALYWYRQSLGQGLEFLIYFQGNSAPDKSGLPSDRFSAERTGGSVSTLTIQRTQQEDSAVYLCASGYRGTDTQYFGPGTRLTVL.

This chain links TRBV9 with TRBJ1-2; the D is unclear. Trimming stripped 3 bases from V and 4 bases from J, with 10 bases between. Germline V lookup: CDR1 SGDLS, CDR2 YYNGEE. This CDR3 contains 13 residues. The CDR3: CASSGIGFYGYTF. DNA of the CDR3: TGTGCCAGCAGCGGCATCGGGTTCTATGGCTACACCTTC. The full variable domain, with the rest looked up from reference TRBV9 and TRBJ1-2, is DSGVTQTPKHLITATGQRVTLRCSPRSGDLSVYWYQQSLDQGLQFLIQYYNGEERAKGNILERFSAQQFPDLHSELNLSSLELGDSALYFCASSGIGFYGYTFGSGTRLTVV.

The rearrangement joins TRBV11-2 to TRBJ2-3, with D unclear. The germline V gene has CDR1 SGHAT and CDR2 FQNNGV. The CDR3 is 16 amino acids. Trimming removed 2 bases from V and 4 bases from J, with 16 bases in between. CDR3 loop: CASSLMAGFSPDTQYF. Here the CDR3 DNA reads TGTGCCAGCAGCTTAATGGCCGGTTTTAGCCCAGATACGCAGTATTTT.

This sequence joins TRBV10-1 and TRBJ1-2, with TRBD1 matching 7 bases. The CDR3 runs to 15 residues. Germline loops: CDR1 WNHNN, CDR2 SYGVQD (reference sequence). V gave up 7 bases and J gave up 1 base; unmatched junction bases: 9. CDR3 protein: CASNLDRESNYGYTF. CDR3 nucleotides: TGCGCCAGCAACCTAGACAGGGAAAGTAACTATGGCTACACCTTC.

This chain joins TRBV3-1 (or the pseudogene TRBV3-2) and TRBJ1-2; 9 nucleotides line up with TRBD1. The CDR3 has 18 amino acids. V gave up 2 bases and J gave up 2 bases; unmatched junction bases: 12. Germline V lookup: CDR1 LGHDT, CDR2 YNNKEL (reference sequence). DNA of the CDR3: TGTGCCAGCAGCCAAAAAGCGCCGGACAGGGGAGGGAACTATGGCTACACCTTC. The encoded protein is CASSQKAPDRGGNYGYTF.

This chain's CDR3 is CASSLGNEQFF. The CDR3 region has the DNA TGTGCCAGCAGCTTAGGCAATGAGCAGTTCTTC. The chain couples TRBV11-2 to TRBJ2-1; D is unresolved. The CDR3 is 11 residues long. Germline loops: CDR1 SGHAT, CDR2 FQNNGV. Trimming cost V 1 base and J 6 bases, with 1 base left between them.

The chain's CDR3 is CSVTGVVTDTQYF. Written as DNA, the CDR3 is TGCAGCGTGACAGGGGTTGTGACAGATACGCAGTATTTT. The gene calls are TRBV29-1 and TRBJ2-3; the match to TRBD1 covers 8 bases. Trimming removed 6 bases from V and 3 bases from J; junction bases left unmatched: 5. CDR3 length: 13 residues. Per the germline V gene, CDR1 is SQVTM and CDR2 is ANQGSEA.

This chain uses TRBV5-6 with TRBJ2-7; D possibly matches TRBD1 or TRBD2 (5 bases each). The CDR3 has 14 residues. Germline CDR1 reads SGHDT; CDR2 reads YYEEEE. Trimming shortened V by 0 bases and J by 6 bases, and 13 bases separated the two germline ends. This CDR3 is CASSLVSGTGEQYF. The CDR3 DNA follows: TGTGCCAGCAGCTTGGTCTCGGGGACGGGCGAGCAGTACTTC.

V gene TRBV30 combines with J gene TRBJ2-3, with D possibly matching TRBD1 (6 bases). The CDR3 spans 14 residues. The germline V gene encodes CDR1 GTSNPN and CDR2 SVGIG (reference sequence). The V end was cut by 4 bases, the J end by 0 bases, with 11 bases between. The CDR3 DNA sequence: TGTGCCTGGAAGCAGGGGTCGAGCACAGATACGCAGTATTTT. Its translation is CAWKQGSSTDTQYF.

This clone was seen only once. The chain uses TRBV7-9 and TRBJ1-1; D ambiguous. The CDR3 is 14 residues long. Germline values: CDR1 SEHNR, CDR2 FQNEAQ (reference sequence). V lost 5 bases to trimming and J lost 1 base, with 11 bases between them. The CDR3 spells CASSSRWGNTEAFF. In nucleotides, the CDR3 is TGTGCCAGCAGCAGCAGGTGGGGGAACACTGAAGCTTTCTTT.